The subject of this entry is one T cell receptor (beta chain). The antigen is undetermined. The germline V gene has CDR1 SGHTA and CDR2 FQGNSA. This CDR3 is built from 13 residues. The ends were cut back, 6 bases at V and 7 bases at J, with 15 bases in the middle. This specimen comes from a study of CD8 T cells in ankylosing spondylitis. Study findings and constraints: Several of the motif variants were reported before in synovial fluid and blood from reactive arthritis.

Quantitative 5'-RACE with molecular barcodes generated TCR beta libraries. TCRdb recomputed calls from the 5' RACE reads with MiXCR, one row per CDR3 protein. The sample yields about 130,000 distinct CDR3 sequences, about a tenth seen once. Sequencing used blood, either unsorted or a sorted T cell fraction (not recorded which). This sequence originates from a male donor with ankylosing spondylitis or in good health (not recorded which). The J gene is TRBJ2-5, the V gene TRBV7-2; D remains ambiguous. This chain's CDR3 is CASSSQPSGTQYF. The CDR3 nucleotides are TGTGCCAGCAGTTCCCAACCATCAGGGACCCAGTACTTC. Drawing the rest from reference TRBV7-2 and TRBJ2-5, the complete variable domain is GAGVSQSPSNKVTEKGKDVELRCDPISGHTALYWYRQSLGQGLEFLIYFQGNSAPDKSGLPSDRFSAERTGGSVSTLTIQRTQQEDSAVYLCASSSQPSGTQYFGPGTRLLVL.